Following are 21 T cell receptor beta chains from one sample sequenced in a study of blood T cell repertoires in COVID-19. The protocol was immunoSEQ multiplex PCR, while the TCRdb copy is restricted to in-frame clones and leaves out a portion. The data show a few hundred thousand clones, 84% seen once. Sequencing used peripheral blood. The receptor source for this set is a woman between 35 and 50 years old who had recovered from COVID-19.

The sample holds a few counts of this clone. The chain employs TRBV6-1 and TRBJ2-2, with TRBD1 matching 9 bases. CDR1 and CDR2 from the germline V gene are MNHNS and SASEGT. The trim removed 4 bases at V and 6 bases at J, leaving 9 bases unmatched. The CDR3 runs to 16 residues. CDR3 nucleotide sequence: TGTGCCAGCAGTGGACGGACAGGGGCGGCGGCCGGGGAGCTGTTTTTT. It codes for CASSGRTGAAAGELFF.

The rearrangement joins TRBV19 to TRBJ2-5; D might be TRBD1 (5 bases). Looked up from germline, CDR1 is LNHDA and CDR2 is SQIVND (reference sequence). The V and J ends lost 1 base and 4 bases respectively, with 10 bases between them. The CDR3 is 14 amino acids. The CDR3 nucleotides are TGTGCCAGTAGTATAGGATTTCAGGGAGAGACCCAGTACTTC. This translates into CASSIGFQGETQYF.

The rearrangement joins TRBV28 to TRBJ1-5, with no clear D. Germline V CDR1 and CDR2: MDHEN, SYDVKM. Trimming left V 5 bases short and J 7 bases short, with 15 bases between. This CDR3 contains 14 residues. The CDR3 nucleotides are TGTGCCAGCAGTCCTACTATAGGTGGACAGCCCCAGCATTTT. It yields the protein CASSPTIGGQPQHF. Full variable domain (missing parts from reference TRBV28 and TRBJ1-5): DVKVTQSSRYLVKRTGEKVFLECVQDMDHENMFWYRQDPGLGLRLIYFSYDVKMKEKGDIPEGYSVSREKKERFSLILESASTNQTSMYLCASSPTIGGQPQHFGDGTRLSIL.

This chain links TRBV11-2 with TRBJ2-7, with 8 bases aligning to TRBD1. This CDR3 comprises 15 residues. J lost 4 bases, V lost 1 base, and 6 bases had no gene match. Germline CDR1 and CDR2: SGHAT and FQNNGV. The chain's CDR3 is CASSLVGQEIYEQYF. CDR3 nucleotide sequence: TGTGCCAGCAGCTTAGTGGGACAGGAAATATACGAGCAGTACTTC.

This clone was seen more than once but under ten times. V is TRBV11-2 and J is TRBJ2-3; maybe TRBD1 (5 bases). The germline gives CDR1 SGHAT, CDR2 FQNNGV. Trimming took off 1 base at V and 0 bases at J, with 5 bases between the two ends. The CDR3 loop spans 14 amino acids. CDR3 nucleotides: TGTGCCAGCAGCTTAGGACAGAGCACAGATACGCAGTATTTT. Protein sequence: CASSLGQSTDTQYF.

This clone was seen a few times. The rearrangement joins TRBV2 to TRBJ2-7, with a possible D match to TRBD2 (5 bases). The CDR3 has 14 residues. V gave up 6 bases and J gave up 0 bases, with 12 bases separating them. Germline V gene sequence: CDR1 SNHLY, CDR2 FYNNEI. This chain's CDR3 is CASSEREFSYEQYF. The DNA for the CDR3 is TGTGCCAGCAGCGAAAGGGAGTTCTCCTACGAGCAGTACTTC.

This chain joins TRBV7-2 and TRBJ2-7, with 11 bases fitting TRBD2. With 1 base clipped from V and 7 bases from J, the junction kept 6 bases outside the gene matches. From germline, CDR1 is SGHTA and CDR2 FQGNSA. The CDR3 totals 15 residues. The CDR3 bases are TGTGCCAGCAGCTTAGGTAGCGGGGGGGCCGGGGAGCAGTACTTC. As protein: CASSLGSGGAGEQYF.

The rearrangement links TRBV6-5 to TRBJ2-3; 9 bases map to TRBD1. V was clipped by 4 bases and J by 6 bases; unmatched bases: 8. CDR3 length: 15 amino acids. CDR1 is MNHEY, CDR2 SVGAGI, per germline. CDR3 DNA: TGTGCCAGCAGTTCCGGGACAGGGATTTTGGATACGCAGTATTTT. It specifies CASSSGTGILDTQYF.

V and J are TRBV6-5 and TRBJ1-4; 10 nucleotides align to TRBD1. Trimming cost V 2 bases and J 7 bases; bases outside gene matches: 7. The germline CDR1 and CDR2 sequences are MNHEY and SVGAGI. CDR3 length equals 16 residues. This chain's CDR3 is CASSYTWTGGSEKLFF. The CDR3 DNA follows: TGTGCCAGCAGTTACACCTGGACAGGGGGGAGTGAAAAACTGTTTTTT.

The J gene is TRBJ2-5, the V gene TRBV7-6, with 9 nucleotides matching TRBD1. This CDR3 spans 15 amino acids. V was clipped by 6 bases and J by 5 bases; unmatched bases: 10. Germline CDR1 SGHVS, CDR2 FNYEAQ. The CDR3: CASRSTGGGGETQYF. Written as DNA, the CDR3 is TGTGCCAGCAGGTCTACAGGGGGCGGTGGGGAGACCCAGTACTTC.

The rearrangement joins TRBV24-1 to TRBJ1-6; 10 bases match TRBD1. The V gene end was trimmed by 7 bases and the J gene end by 7 bases; junction bases not matched to a gene: 3. From germline, CDR1 is KGHDR and CDR2 SFDVKD. This CDR3 is built from 14 residues. The CDR3 protein is CATSAGQGNSPLHF. The CDR3 DNA sequence: TGTGCCACCAGCGCGGGACAGGGGAATTCACCCCTCCACTTT.

CDR3 DNA: TGTGCCAGCTGCACCGGACAGCTGAACACCGGGGAGCTGTTTTTT. Translating it yields CASCTGQLNTGELFF. The V call is TRBV28, the J call TRBJ2-2; possible D gene TRBD1, 6 bases. The CDR3 sequence is 15 residues long. V was clipped by 8 bases and J by 1 base, with 14 bases between them. From germline, CDR1 is MDHEN and CDR2 SYDVKM.

This sequence joins TRBV12-3 or TRBV12-4 and TRBJ2-2; D call uncertain. The CDR3 loop spans 13 amino acids. Trimming shortened V by 6 bases and J by 5 bases, and 10 bases separated the two germline ends. CDR3 DNA: TGTGCCAGCAGCCCCACTAATACCGGGGAGCTGTTTTTT. The encoded protein is CASSPTNTGELFF.

This clone was detected only once. V and J are TRBV7-2 and TRBJ2-3; a weak D match, TRBD2 (6 bases). Germline CDR1 SGHTA, CDR2 FQGNSA. The ends were cut back, 8 bases at V and 0 bases at J, with 15 bases in the middle. The CDR3 sequence is 15 residues long. CDR3 protein: CASLVASASTDTQYF. Here the CDR3 DNA reads TGTGCCAGCTTGGTAGCTAGCGCAAGCACAGATACGCAGTATTTT.

This clone was counted once. The chain joins TRBV3-1 (or the pseudogene TRBV3-2) to TRBJ2-7; no clear D. The CDR3 extends over 11 amino acids. Germline CDR1 LGHDT, CDR2 YNNKEL (reference sequence). The V end lost 4 bases, the J end lost 6 bases, and 7 bases lay between the germline ends. CDR3 protein: CASSLTREQYF. The CDR3 region has the DNA TGTGCCAGCAGCCTAACACGCGAGCAGTACTTC.

The V and J genes are TRBV6-5 and TRBJ2-1; D possibly corresponds to TRBD1 (5 bases). The CDR3 sequence is 12 residues long. V gave up 10 bases and J gave up 9 bases, with 16 bases separating them. Looked up from germline, CDR1 is MNHEY and CDR2 is SVGAGI. CDR3 nucleotide sequence: TGTGCCAACTCGCGGCAGGGAACTGAGCAGTTCTTC. Its translation is CANSRQGTEQFF.

V gene TRBV25-1 combines with J gene TRBJ1-6; D may be TRBD1 (6 bases). CDR3 length: 15 residues. Germline CDR1 is MGHDK and CDR2 is SYGVNS. V shed 1 base and J shed 7 bases, with 11 bases lying between them. The CDR3 DNA follows: TGTGCCAGCAGTGAATTCGGGCAGGGGAATTCACCCCTCCACTTT. This codes for CASSEFGQGNSPLHF.

This clone was detected only a few times. The chain employs TRBV2 and TRBJ1-6, with TRBD1 matching 8 bases. Looked up from germline, CDR1 is SNHLY and CDR2 is FYNNEI. This CDR3 is 15 amino acids long. Trimming removed 5 bases from V and 7 bases from J; junction bases left unmatched: 7. CDR3 in amino acids: CASSQTGAENSPLHF. CDR3 nucleotides: TGTGCCAGCAGTCAGACAGGGGCCGAAAATTCACCCCTCCACTTT.

The chain couples TRBV7-6 to TRBJ2-1, with D possibly being TRBD2 (5 bases). The V and J ends lost 5 bases and 3 bases respectively, with 11 bases between them. Per germline, CDR1 SGHVS and CDR2 FNYEAQ. There are 14 residues in the CDR3. CDR3 bases: TGTGCCAGCAGCCTGAGCGAGGGCTACAATGAGCAGTTCTTC. Translated: CASSLSEGYNEQFF.

DNA for the CDR3: TGTGCCTGGAGTGTAAAAGACGGGGGGGCCTACAATGAGCAGTTCTTC. Protein sequence: CAWSVKDGGAYNEQFF. The chain has TRBV30 and TRBJ2-1, with 8 bases that match TRBD2. The CDR3 runs to 16 residues. Germline lookup yields CDR1 GTSNPN and CDR2 SVGIG (reference sequence). V shed 0 bases and J 2 bases; nucleotides not matched to a gene: 6.

CDR3: CASSFGTGGDGYTF. The DNA for the CDR3 is TGCGCCAGCAGCTTCGGTACAGGGGGTGATGGCTACACCTTC. The chain couples TRBV5-1 to TRBJ1-2; TRBD1 aligns across 8 bases. After removal of 2 bases from V and 6 bases from J, the junction contained 6 bases not matched to a gene. Germline CDR1 reads SGHRS; CDR2 reads YFSETQ. This CDR3 region has 14 residues.